The 14 T cell receptor beta chains given below trace back to one sample, sequenced in a study of blood T cell repertoires in COVID-19. Profiled with immunoSEQ multiplex PCR; TCRdb holds only in-frame clones, not every one. The table has 250,000 to 350,000 clones, approximately 90% seen once; the top ten hold roughly 0.8%. The sequenced sample consisted of peripheral blood. The receptors here all came from a man aged 25-40 years with acute or convalescent COVID-19.

The genes are TRBV30 and TRBJ2-1; D perhaps matches TRBD2 (5 bases). V dropped 0 bases and J dropped 7 bases, with 7 bases sitting between them. The CDR3 is 12 amino acids. CDR1 and CDR2 (germline): GTSNPN, SVGIG (reference sequence). In DNA form, the CDR3 reads TGTGCCTGGAGTGTACGAGGGAATGAGCAGTTCTTC. Amino acid sequence: CAWSVRGNEQFF.

The rearrangement links TRBV9 to TRBJ2-1; 7 bases are a match to TRBD2. The V gene end was trimmed by 1 base and the J gene end by 3 bases; junction bases not matched to a gene: 4. This CDR3 spans 15 amino acids. Germline values: CDR1 SGDLS, CDR2 YYNGEE. DNA for the CDR3: TGTGCCAGCAGCGTACGTGCGGGGGACTACAATGAGCAGTTCTTC. This translates into CASSVRAGDYNEQFF. The full variable domain, its missing parts supplied by reference TRBV9 and TRBJ2-1, is DSGVTQTPKHLITATGQRVTLRCSPRSGDLSVYWYQQSLDQGLQFLIQYYNGEERAKGNILERFSAQQFPDLHSELNLSSLELGDSALYFCASSVRAGDYNEQFFGPGTRLTVL.

Notes on this clone: Other DNA variants within this sample encode the same CDR3. J is TRBJ1-1 and V is TRBV5-1; D perhaps matches TRBD1 (5 bases). The CDR3 has 13 amino acids. V was pared by 4 bases and J by 1 base, with 8 bases between. Germline loops: CDR1 SGHRS, CDR2 YFSETQ. Here the CDR3 DNA reads TGCGCCAGCAGCCCCGGGGGGAACACTGAAGCTTTCTTT. This translates into CASSPGGNTEAFF.

V usage is TRBV3-1 (or the pseudogene TRBV3-2) and J usage is TRBJ1-2; D remains unclear. The CDR3 runs to 13 residues. Germline CDR1 is LGHDT and CDR2 is YNNKEL (reference sequence). Trimming stripped 1 base from V and 8 bases from J, with 11 bases between. In DNA form, the CDR3 reads TGTGCCAGCAGCCAAGCACAGCAGGCGGGCTACACCTTC. It specifies CASSQAQQAGYTF.

V and J are TRBV6-6 and TRBJ1-4; D is unresolved. CDR1 and CDR2 from the germline V gene are MNHNY and SVGAGI (reference sequence). V was cut by 4 bases and J by 8 bases, with 17 bases left in between. CDR3 length: 15 residues. The CDR3 nucleotides read TGTGCCAGCAGTTCCCGAGTGCAGCGCGGGGAAAAACTGTTTTTT. Protein: CASSSRVQRGEKLFF.

The CDR3: CASSLWRPADSPLHF. CDR3 in DNA: TGTGCCAGCAGTTTATGGAGGCCAGCGGATTCACCCCTCCACTTT. The chain combines TRBV28 with TRBJ1-6, with D unresolved. Germline loops: CDR1 MDHEN, CDR2 SYDVKM. V shed 0 bases and J shed 8 bases, with 11 bases lying between them. There are 15 residues in the CDR3.

V usage is TRBV5-4 and J usage is TRBJ1-4, with TRBD1 matching 8 bases. V lost 4 bases and J lost 8; bases outside the gene matches: 4. CDR1 SGHNT and CDR2 YYREEE come from the germline V gene (reference sequence). The CDR3 sequence is 13 residues long. The DNA of the CDR3 is TGTGCCAGCAGCCTCAGGGGGCGGGAAAAACTGTTTTTT. It encodes CASSLRGREKLFF. Variable domain in full (rest from reference TRBV5-4 and TRBJ1-4): ETGVTQSPTHLIKTRGQQVTLRCSSQSGHNTVSWYQQALGQGPQFIFQYYREEENGRGNFPPRFSGLQFPNYSSELNVNALELDDSALYLCASSLRGREKLFFGSGTQLSVL.

The chain has TRBV28 and TRBJ1-2; TRBD1 matches 9 bases. This CDR3 is built from 15 residues. Losses at the gene ends were 4 bases for V and 7 bases for J; bases not matched to a gene: 10. Germline values: CDR1 MDHEN, CDR2 SYDVKM. CDR3 protein: CASSSRRGDRAGYTF. CDR3 DNA sequence: TGTGCCAGCAGTTCGAGGAGGGGGGACAGGGCTGGCTACACCTTC.

The chain combines TRBV5-6 with TRBJ2-7; 8 bases line up with TRBD1. Germline V gene lookup returns CDR1 SGHDT and CDR2 YYEEEE. The CDR3 is 15 residues long. V lost 3 bases, J lost 2 bases, and 7 bases stayed unmatched. The CDR3 nucleotides are TGTGCCAGCAGCTGGTGGACAGGGCTTACCTACGAGCAGTACTTC. It specifies CASSWWTGLTYEQYF.

The rearrangement joins TRBV14 to TRBJ1-2; tentatively, D is TRBD1 (5 bases). CDR1 and CDR2 (germline): SGHDN, FVKESK. The CDR3 has 13 amino acids. V lost 3 bases and J lost 3, with 8 bases in between. The CDR3 is CASSQDTYYGYTF. The CDR3 nucleotides read TGTGCCAGCAGCCAGGACACCTACTATGGCTACACCTTC.

The chain employs TRBV27 and TRBJ1-1; D might be TRBD1 (5 bases). The V and J ends lost 8 bases and 0 bases respectively, with 19 bases between them. The CDR3 spans 16 residues. From germline, CDR1 is MNHEY and CDR2 SMNVEV (reference sequence). Here the CDR3 reads CASAIRVMGMNTEAFF. The CDR3 nucleotides are TGTGCCAGCGCAATCAGGGTTATGGGGATGAACACTGAAGCTTTCTTT.

The genes are TRBV28 and TRBJ1-2; the match to TRBD1 covers 9 bases. Germline V gives CDR1 MDHEN, CDR2 SYDVKM. This CDR3 is built from 14 residues. V gave up 5 bases and J gave up 5 bases; unmatched junction bases: 6. The DNA of the CDR3 is TGTGCCAGCAGTATTAGGGACAGGGTTTATGGCTACACCTTC. The encoded protein is CASSIRDRVYGYTF.

This sequence joins TRBV7-9 and TRBJ2-7, with 7 bases identical to TRBD2. V was clipped by 5 bases and J by 9 bases; unmatched bases: 7. The CDR3 extends over 12 amino acids. Germline CDR1 is SEHNR and CDR2 is FQNEAQ (reference sequence). DNA of the CDR3: TGTGCCAGCAGCAGGACTAGTGCAGGGCAGTACTTC. Amino acids: CASSRTSAGQYF.

This chain connects TRBV28 to TRBJ2-7, with TRBD1 matching 11 bases. This CDR3 has 14 residues. J gave up 4 bases and V 6 bases, and 5 bases lay outside the gene matches. In germline, CDR1 is MDHEN, CDR2 SYDVKM. The DNA of the CDR3 is TGTGCCAGCAGGATCCGGGACAGGGGGTACGAGCAGTACTTC. Its translation: CASRIRDRGYEQYF.